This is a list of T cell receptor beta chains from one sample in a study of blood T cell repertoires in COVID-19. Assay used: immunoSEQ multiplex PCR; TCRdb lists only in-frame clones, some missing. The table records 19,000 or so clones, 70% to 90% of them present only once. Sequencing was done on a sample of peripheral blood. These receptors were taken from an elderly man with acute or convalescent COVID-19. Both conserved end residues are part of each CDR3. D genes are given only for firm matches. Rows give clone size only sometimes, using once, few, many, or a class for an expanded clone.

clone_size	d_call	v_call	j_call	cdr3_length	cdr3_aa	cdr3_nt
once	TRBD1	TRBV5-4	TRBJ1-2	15	CASSLDRGRYYGYTF	TGTGCCAGCAGCTTAGACAGGGGGCGTTACTATGGCTACACCTTC
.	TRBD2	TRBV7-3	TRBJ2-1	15	CASSRGLAGSNEQFF	TGTGCCAGCAGCAGAGGACTAGCGGGGTCCAATGAGCAGTTCTTC
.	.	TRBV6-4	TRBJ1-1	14	CASRETGRDTEAFF	TGTGCCAGCAGGGAAACAGGGCGCGACACTGAAGCTTTCTTT
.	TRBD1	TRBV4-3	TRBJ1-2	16	CASSQEYRDSLYGYTF	TGCGCCAGCAGCCAGGAATACCGGGACAGCCTCTATGGCTACACCTTC
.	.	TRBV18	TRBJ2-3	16	CASSPKPGVRTDTQYF	TGTGCCAGCTCACCAAAGCCAGGGGTTAGAACAGATACGCAGTATTTT
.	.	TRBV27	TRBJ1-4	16	CASSFTSYATNEKLFF	TGTGCCAGCAGTTTTACATCATACGCAACTAATGAAAAACTGTTTTTT
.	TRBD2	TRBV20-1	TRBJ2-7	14	CSASSGLYPYEQYF	TGCAGTGCTAGTAGCGGGCTCTACCCCTACGAGCAGTACTTC
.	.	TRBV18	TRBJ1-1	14	CASSPVSRNTEAFF	TGTGCCAGCTCACCAGTGAGTAGGAACACTGAAGCTTTCTTT
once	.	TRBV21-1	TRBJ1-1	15	CASSKRQRGSAEAFF	TGTGCCAGCAGCAAAAGGCAACGTGGGAGCGCTGAAGCTTTCTTT
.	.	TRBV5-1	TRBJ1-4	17	CASSSRWSENVNEKLFF	TGCGCCAGCAGCTCCCGGTGGTCGGAGAACGTTAATGAAAAACTGTTTTTT
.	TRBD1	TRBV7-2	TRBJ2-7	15	CASSLADRGVHEQYF	TGTGCCAGCAGCTTAGCGGACAGGGGGGTCCACGAGCAGTACTTC
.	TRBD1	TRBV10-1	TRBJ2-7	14	CASSEEGAPYEQYF	TGCGCCAGCAGTGAGGAGGGGGCCCCCTACGAGCAGTACTTC
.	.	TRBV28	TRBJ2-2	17	CATETILGGPNTGELFF	TGTGCCACCGAGACGATTTTGGGAGGCCCGAACACCGGGGAGCTGTTTTTT
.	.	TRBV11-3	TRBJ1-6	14	CASSFGTYNSPLHF	TGTGCCAGCAGCTTTGGGACTTATAATTCACCCCTCCACTTT
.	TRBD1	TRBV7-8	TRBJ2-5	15	CASSLVTGGVETQYF	TGTGCCAGCAGCTTAGTGACAGGGGGCGTAGAGACCCAGTACTTC
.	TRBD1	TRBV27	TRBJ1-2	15	CASSLAGQGISGYTF	TGTGCCAGCAGTTTAGCAGGACAGGGTATTTCAGGCTACACCTTC
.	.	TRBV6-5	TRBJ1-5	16	CASSYSYRMSNQPQHF	TGTGCCAGCAGTTACTCCTACAGGATGAGCAATCAGCCCCAGCATTTT
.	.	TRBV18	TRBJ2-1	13	CASSPSADNEQFF	TGTGCCAGCTCACCATCTGCAGACAATGAGCAGTTCTTC
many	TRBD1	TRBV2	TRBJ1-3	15	CASRALEGAGNTIYF	TGTGCCAGCAGGGCCTTGGAGGGGGCCGGAAACACCATATATTTT
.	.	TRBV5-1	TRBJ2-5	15	CASSRTPRGEETQYF	TGCGCCAGCAGCCGAACGCCCAGGGGGGAAGAGACCCAGTACTTC
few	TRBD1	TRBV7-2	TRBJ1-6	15	CASSSSGGTGSPLHF	TGTGCCAGCAGCTCTTCAGGGGGTACGGGTTCACCCCTCCACTTT
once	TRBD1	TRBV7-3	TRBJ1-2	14	CASSLDRQGSGYTF	TGTGCCAGCAGTCTCGACCGACAGGGCTCTGGCTACACCTTC
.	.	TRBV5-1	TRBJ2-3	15	CASSLGSRLADTQYF	TGCGCCAGCAGCTTGGGGTCCAGGCTGGCAGATACGCAGTATTTT
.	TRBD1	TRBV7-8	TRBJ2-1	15	CASSFEGGAYNEQFF	TGTGCCAGCAGCTTTGAAGGGGGCGCATACAATGAGCAGTTCTTC
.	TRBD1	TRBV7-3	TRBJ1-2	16	CASSDQRDSFGYGYTF	TGTGCCAGCAGCGACCAAAGGGACAGTTTTGGATATGGCTACACCTTC
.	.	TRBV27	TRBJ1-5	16	CASSLSVAYSNQPQHF	TGTGCCAGCAGTTTATCGGTAGCGTATAGCAATCAGCCCCAGCATTTT
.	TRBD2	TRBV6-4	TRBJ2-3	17	CASSVEAGGRLTDTQYF	TGTGCCAGCAGTGTGGAAGCGGGGGGGCGGCTCACAGATACGCAGTATTTT
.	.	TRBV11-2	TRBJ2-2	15	CASSVIPRADRELFF	TGTGCCAGCAGCGTAATCCCGAGGGCGGACCGGGAGCTGTTTTTT
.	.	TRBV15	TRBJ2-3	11	CATAGADTQYF	TGTGCCACCGCCGGGGCAGATACGCAGTATTTT
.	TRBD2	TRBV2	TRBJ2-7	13	CARRGAGTYEQYF	TGTGCCAGGCGGGGGGCGGGGACCTACGAGCAGTACTTC
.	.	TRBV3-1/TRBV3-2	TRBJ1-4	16	CASSQDSGRVGEKLFF	TGTGCCAGCAGCCAAGATTCGGGCAGGGTGGGTGAAAAACTGTTTTTT
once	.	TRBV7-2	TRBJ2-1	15	CASTRPPGSYNEQFF	TGTGCCAGCACCCGCCCACCAGGGTCCTACAATGAGCAGTTCTTC
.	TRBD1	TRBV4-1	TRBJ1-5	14	CASSLTGGNQPQHF	TGCGCCAGCAGCCTAACAGGGGGTAATCAGCCCCAGCATTTT
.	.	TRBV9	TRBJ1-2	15	CASSAQVYGNYGYTF	TGTGCCAGCAGCGCACAGGTTTACGGGAACTATGGCTACACCTTC
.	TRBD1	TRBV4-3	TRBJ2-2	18	CASSPEHRQGARSGELFF	TGCGCCAGCAGCCCCGAACACCGACAGGGGGCGCGGTCCGGGGAGCTGTTTTTT